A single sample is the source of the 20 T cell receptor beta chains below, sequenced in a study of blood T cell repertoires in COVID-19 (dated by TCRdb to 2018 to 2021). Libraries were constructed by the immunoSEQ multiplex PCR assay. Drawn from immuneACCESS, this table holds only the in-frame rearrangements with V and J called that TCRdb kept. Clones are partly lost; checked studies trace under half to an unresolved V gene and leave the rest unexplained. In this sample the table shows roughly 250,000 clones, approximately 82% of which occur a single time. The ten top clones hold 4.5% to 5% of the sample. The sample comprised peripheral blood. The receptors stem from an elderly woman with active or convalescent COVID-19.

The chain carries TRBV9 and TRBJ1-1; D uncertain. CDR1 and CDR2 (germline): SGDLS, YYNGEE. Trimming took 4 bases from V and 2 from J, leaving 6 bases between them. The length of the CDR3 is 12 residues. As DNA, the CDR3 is TGTGCCAGCAGCCGAGATAACACTGAAGCTTTCTTT. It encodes CASSRDNTEAFF.

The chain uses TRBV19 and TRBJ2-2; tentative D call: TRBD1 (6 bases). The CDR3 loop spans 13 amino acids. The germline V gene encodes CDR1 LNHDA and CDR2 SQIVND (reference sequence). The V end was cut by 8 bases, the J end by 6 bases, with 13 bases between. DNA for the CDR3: TGTGCCAGTTCTACAGGGTCCGCCGGGGAGCTGTTTTTT. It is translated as CASSTGSAGELFF.

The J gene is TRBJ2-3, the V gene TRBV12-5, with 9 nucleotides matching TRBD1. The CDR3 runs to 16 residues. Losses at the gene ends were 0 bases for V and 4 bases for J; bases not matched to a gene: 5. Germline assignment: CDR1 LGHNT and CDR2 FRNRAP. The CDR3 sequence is CASGLVQTGGADTQYF. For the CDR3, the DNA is TGTGCTAGTGGTTTGGTACAGACAGGGGGTGCAGATACGCAGTATTTT.

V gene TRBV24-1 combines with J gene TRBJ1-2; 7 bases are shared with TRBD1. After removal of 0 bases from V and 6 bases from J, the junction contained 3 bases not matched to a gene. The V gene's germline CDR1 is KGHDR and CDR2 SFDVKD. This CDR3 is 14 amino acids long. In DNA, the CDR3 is TGTGCCACCAGTGATTTGTGGGACAGCCATGGCTACACCTTC. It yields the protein CATSDLWDSHGYTF.

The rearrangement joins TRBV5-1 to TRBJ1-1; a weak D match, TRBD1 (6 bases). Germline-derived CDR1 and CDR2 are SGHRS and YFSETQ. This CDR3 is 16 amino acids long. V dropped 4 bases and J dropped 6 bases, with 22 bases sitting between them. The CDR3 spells CASSPTDLTGLAEAFF. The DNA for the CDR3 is TGCGCCAGCAGCCCTACCGACCTTACAGGGTTAGCTGAAGCTTTCTTT.

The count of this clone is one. The CDR3 DNA sequence: TGTGCCATCAGTGGTCTGGGGGGCACTGAAGCTTTCTTT. Its translation is CAISGLGGTEAFF. The V and J genes are TRBV10-3 and TRBJ1-1; D might be TRBD1 (5 bases). V was shortened by 4 bases and J by 4 bases, with 10 bases between the two germline ends. The length of the CDR3 is 13 residues. Germline CDR1 is ENHRY and CDR2 is SYGVKD.

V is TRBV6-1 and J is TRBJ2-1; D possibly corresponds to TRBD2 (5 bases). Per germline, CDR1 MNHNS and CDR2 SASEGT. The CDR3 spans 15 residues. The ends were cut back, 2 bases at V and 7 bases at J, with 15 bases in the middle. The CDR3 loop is CASSEIGVSGNEQFF. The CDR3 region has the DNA TGTGCCAGCAGTGAAATTGGGGTAAGCGGAAATGAGCAGTTCTTC.

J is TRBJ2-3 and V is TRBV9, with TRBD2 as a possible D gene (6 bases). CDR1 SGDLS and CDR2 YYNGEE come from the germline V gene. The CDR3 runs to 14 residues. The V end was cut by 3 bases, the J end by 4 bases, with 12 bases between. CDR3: CASSDAGGSDTQYF. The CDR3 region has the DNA TGTGCCAGCAGCGACGCCGGGGGATCAGATACGCAGTATTTT. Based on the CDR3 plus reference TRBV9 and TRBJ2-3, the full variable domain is DSGVTQTPKHLITATGQRVTLRCSPRSGDLSVYWYQQSLDQGLQFLIQYYNGEERAKGNILERFSAQQFPDLHSELNLSSLELGDSALYFCASSDAGGSDTQYFGPGTRLTVL.

In DNA form, the CDR3 reads TGTGCCAGCAGCGCTGATAGCAGGGCCTCCTACGAGCAGTACTTC. Its translation is CASSADSRASYEQYF. The chain has TRBV5-4 and TRBJ2-7, with TRBD1 as a possible D gene (5 bases). Trimming left V 4 bases short and J 0 bases short, with 14 bases between. Germline V gives CDR1 SGHNT, CDR2 YYREEE (reference sequence). The CDR3 is made up of 15 amino acids.

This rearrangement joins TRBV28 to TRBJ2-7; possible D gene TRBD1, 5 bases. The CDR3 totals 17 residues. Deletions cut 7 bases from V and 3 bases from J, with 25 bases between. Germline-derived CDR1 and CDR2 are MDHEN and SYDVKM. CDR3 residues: CASTLASVGQGNYEQYF. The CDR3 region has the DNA TGTGCCAGCACCCTTGCGTCTGTAGGCCAGGGTAACTACGAGCAGTACTTC.

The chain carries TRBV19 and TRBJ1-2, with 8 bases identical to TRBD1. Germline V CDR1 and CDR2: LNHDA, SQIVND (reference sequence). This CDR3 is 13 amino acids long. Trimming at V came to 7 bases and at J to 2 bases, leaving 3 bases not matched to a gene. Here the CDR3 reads CASTDRVNYGYTF. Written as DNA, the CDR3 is TGTGCCAGTACGGACAGGGTAAACTATGGCTACACCTTC.

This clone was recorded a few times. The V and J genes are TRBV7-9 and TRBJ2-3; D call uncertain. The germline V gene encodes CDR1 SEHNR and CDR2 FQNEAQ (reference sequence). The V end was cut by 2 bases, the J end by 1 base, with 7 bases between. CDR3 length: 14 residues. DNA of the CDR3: TGTGCCAGCAGCTTACTATTAGGCACAGATACGCAGTATTTT. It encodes CASSLLLGTDTQYF.

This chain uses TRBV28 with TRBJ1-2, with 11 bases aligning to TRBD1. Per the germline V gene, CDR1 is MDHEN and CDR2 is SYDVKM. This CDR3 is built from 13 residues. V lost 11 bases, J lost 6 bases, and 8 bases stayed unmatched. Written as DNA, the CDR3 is TGTGCCGGAAGGGACAGGGGGGCGGATGGCTACACCTTC. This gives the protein CAGRDRGADGYTF.

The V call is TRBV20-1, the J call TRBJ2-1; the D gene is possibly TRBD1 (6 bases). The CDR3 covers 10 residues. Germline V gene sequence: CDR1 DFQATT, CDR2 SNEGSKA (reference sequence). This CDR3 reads CRLQGNEQFF. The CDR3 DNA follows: TGCAGGCTACAGGGCAATGAGCAGTTCTTC.

CDR3 in amino acids: CASSEARGRYGYTF. The CDR3 nucleotides are TGTGCCAGCAGTGAAGCGCGGGGCCGCTATGGCTACACCTTC. V is TRBV2 and J is TRBJ1-2; D might be TRBD1 (5 bases). This CDR3 contains 14 residues. Trimming removed 0 bases from V and 4 bases from J, with 9 bases in between. The germline V gene encodes CDR1 SNHLY and CDR2 FYNNEI. Full variable domain (remainder filled in from reference TRBV2 and TRBJ1-2): EPEVTQTPSHQVTQMGQEVILRCVPISNHLYFYWYRQILGQKVEFLVSFYNNEISEKSEIFDDQFSVERPDGSNFTLKIRSTKLEDSAMYFCASSEARGRYGYTFGSGTRLTVV.

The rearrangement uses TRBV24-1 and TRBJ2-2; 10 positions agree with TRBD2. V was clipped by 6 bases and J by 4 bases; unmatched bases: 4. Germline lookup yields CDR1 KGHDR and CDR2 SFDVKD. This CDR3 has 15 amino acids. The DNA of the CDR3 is TGTGCCACCAGTTGGACTAGCGGTCCCACCGGGGAGCTGTTTTTT. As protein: CATSWTSGPTGELFF.

The CDR3: CASTPGGRGLEQFF. The CDR3 DNA follows: TGTGCCAGCACGCCCGGCGGGAGGGGGTTGGAGCAGTTCTTC. The rearrangement joins TRBV7-2 to TRBJ2-1, with 9 bases that match TRBD2. Trimming took 7 bases from V and 10 from J; bases not matched to a gene: 11. In germline, CDR1 is SGHTA, CDR2 FQGNSA. CDR3 length equals 14 residues.

The CDR3 is CASSLGQGGNSPLHF. CDR3 in DNA: TGTGCCAGCAGCTTAGGACAGGGGGGAAATTCACCCCTCCACTTT. The chain carries TRBV11-2 and TRBJ1-6; 9 nucleotides line up with TRBD1. This CDR3 is built from 15 residues. Germline values: CDR1 SGHAT, CDR2 FQNNGV. The J segment lost 7 bases and the V segment lost 1 base, leaving 2 bases of the junction unmatched.

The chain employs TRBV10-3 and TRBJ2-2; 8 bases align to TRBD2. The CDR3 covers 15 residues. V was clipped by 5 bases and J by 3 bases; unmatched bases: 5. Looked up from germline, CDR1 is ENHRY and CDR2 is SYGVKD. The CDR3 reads CAISSGLGYTGELFF. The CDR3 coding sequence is TGTGCCATCAGTTCGGGACTAGGCTACACCGGGGAGCTGTTTTTT.

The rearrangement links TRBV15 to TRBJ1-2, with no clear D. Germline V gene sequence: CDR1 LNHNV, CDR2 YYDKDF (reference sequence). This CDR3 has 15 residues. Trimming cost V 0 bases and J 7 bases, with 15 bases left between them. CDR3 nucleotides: TGTGCCACCAGCAGAGATTTGGAGAGCGTCGGTGGCTACACCTTC. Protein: CATSRDLESVGGYTF. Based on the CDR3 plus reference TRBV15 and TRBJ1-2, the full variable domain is DAMVIQNPRYQVTQFGKPVTLSCSQTLNHNVMYWYQQKSSQAPKLLFHYYDKDFNNEADTPDNFQSRRPNTSFCFLDIRSPGLGDTAMYLCATSRDLESVGGYTFGSGTRLTVV.